This TCR beta chain stems from a study of shared T cell receptors in the human thymus. The sample holds a few counts of this clone. This table comes from immunoSEQ multiplex PCR, and its TCRdb copy is limited to in-frame clones, with some not included. This table holds about 660,000 clones, 88% found once. V dropped 4 bases and J dropped 3 bases, with 18 bases sitting between them. The CDR3 spans 17 residues. Germline V gene data show CDR1 as SNHLY and CDR2 as FYNNEI. These data were also filed under a second study, of human thymus T cells. That report notes: Donors were healthy Finnish infants having corrective surgery for congenital heart defects. Obtained as resections during corrective heart surgery, the thymus tissue was then studied. Apparent skewing of V and J gene usage characterized both thymic and blood repertoires. The related literature has documented a marked overlap of thymic repertoires among unrelated individuals.

The clonotype comes from a boy less than two years old with a congenital heart defect. V and J are TRBV2 and TRBJ2-2; D might be TRBD2 (6 bases). Source material: thymocytes. For the CDR3, the DNA is TGTGCCAGCAGTGGCGGGGCTCTAAGCGCAGACACCGGGGAGCTGTTTTTT. Translation: CASSGGALSADTGELFF.